This T cell receptor beta chain was profiled in a study of blood T cell repertoires in COVID-19. In the authors' methods: Cell counts per sample came from amplifying reference gene primers. TCRdb keeps only in-frame clones here, not all; method: immunoSEQ multiplex PCR. The V and J calls and clone size were taken over from that table, and D and trimming were inferred from the DNA. This table holds around 250,000 clones, 85% to 90% found once. Residents of about two dozen US areas, aged about 18 to 95 years, made up the participants. Clinical history as reported by participants underpinned cohort assignment. The study counted Cohort 3 donors as recovered given two negative PCRs, clearance, or symptom resolution. V shed 2 bases and J shed 2 bases, with 12 bases lying between them. Germline V gives CDR1 SGHRS, CDR2 YFSETQ. This CDR3 is built from 15 residues.

This chain uses TRBV5-1 with TRBJ2-3, with D perhaps TRBD1 (5 bases). The clonotype originates from a woman in her forties or fifties who had recovered from COVID-19. Sequenced material: PBMCs or T cells enriched from blood (not recorded which). The DNA for the CDR3 is TGCGCCAGCAGCTTCGCTGGACAAACCACAGATACGCAGTATTTT. Its protein product is CASSFAGQTTDTQYF.